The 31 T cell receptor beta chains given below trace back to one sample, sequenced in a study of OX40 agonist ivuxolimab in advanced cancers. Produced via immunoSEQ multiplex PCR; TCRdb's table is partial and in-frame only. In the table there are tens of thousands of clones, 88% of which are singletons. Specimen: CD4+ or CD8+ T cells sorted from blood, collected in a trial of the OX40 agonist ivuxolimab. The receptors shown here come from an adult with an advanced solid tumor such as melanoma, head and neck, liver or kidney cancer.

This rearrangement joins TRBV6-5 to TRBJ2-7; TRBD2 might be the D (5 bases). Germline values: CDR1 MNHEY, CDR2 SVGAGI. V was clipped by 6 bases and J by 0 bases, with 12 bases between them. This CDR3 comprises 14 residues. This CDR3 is CASSHLGSSYEQYF. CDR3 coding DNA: TGTGCCAGCAGCCACCTGGGGAGCTCCTACGAGCAGTACTTC.

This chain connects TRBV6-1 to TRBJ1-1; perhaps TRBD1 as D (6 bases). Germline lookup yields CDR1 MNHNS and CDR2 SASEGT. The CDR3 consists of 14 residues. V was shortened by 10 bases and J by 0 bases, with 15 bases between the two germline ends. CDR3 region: CAMGQGLMNTEAFF. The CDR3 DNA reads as TGTGCCATGGGTCAGGGGCTCATGAACACTGAAGCTTTCTTT.

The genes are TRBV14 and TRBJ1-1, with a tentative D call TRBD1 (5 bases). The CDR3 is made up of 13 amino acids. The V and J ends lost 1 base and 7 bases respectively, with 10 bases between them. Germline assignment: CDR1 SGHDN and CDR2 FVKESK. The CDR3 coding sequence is TGTGCCAGCAGCCAAGCTTTTAGGGGTGAAGCTTTCTTT. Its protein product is CASSQAFRGEAFF.

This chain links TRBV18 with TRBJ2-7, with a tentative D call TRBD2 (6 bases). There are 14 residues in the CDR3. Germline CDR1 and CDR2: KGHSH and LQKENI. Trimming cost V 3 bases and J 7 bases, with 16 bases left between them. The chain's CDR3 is CASSPGGGIDEQYF. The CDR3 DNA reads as TGTGCCAGCTCACCCGGTGGGGGGATCGATGAGCAGTACTTC.

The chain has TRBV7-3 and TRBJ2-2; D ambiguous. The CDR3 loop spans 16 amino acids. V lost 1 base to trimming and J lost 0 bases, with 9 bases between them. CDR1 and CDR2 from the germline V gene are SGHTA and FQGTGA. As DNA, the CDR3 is TGTGCCAGCAGCTTAATTGCTACCACGAACACCGGGGAGCTGTTTTTT. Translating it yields CASSLIATTNTGELFF.

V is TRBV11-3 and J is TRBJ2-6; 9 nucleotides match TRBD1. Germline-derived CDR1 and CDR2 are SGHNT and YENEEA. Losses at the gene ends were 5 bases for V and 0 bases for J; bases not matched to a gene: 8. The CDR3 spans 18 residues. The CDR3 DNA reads TGTGCCAGCAGCCGACAAGGACAGGGGAGCTCTGGGGCCAACGTCCTGACTTTC. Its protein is CASSRQGQGSSGANVLTF.

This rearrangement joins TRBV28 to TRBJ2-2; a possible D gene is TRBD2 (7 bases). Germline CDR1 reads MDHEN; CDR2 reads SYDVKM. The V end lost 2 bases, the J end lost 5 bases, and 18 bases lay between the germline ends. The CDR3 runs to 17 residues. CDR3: CASSLTGRGAGTGELFF. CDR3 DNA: TGTGCCAGCAGTTTAACTGGTCGGGGGGCGGGAACCGGGGAGCTGTTTTTT.

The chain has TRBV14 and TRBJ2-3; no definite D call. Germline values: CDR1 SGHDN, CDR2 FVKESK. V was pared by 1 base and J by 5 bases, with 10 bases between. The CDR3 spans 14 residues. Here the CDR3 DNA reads TGTGCCAGCAGCCAAGGTTCTCTCGGAGATACGCAGTATTTT. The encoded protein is CASSQGSLGDTQYF.

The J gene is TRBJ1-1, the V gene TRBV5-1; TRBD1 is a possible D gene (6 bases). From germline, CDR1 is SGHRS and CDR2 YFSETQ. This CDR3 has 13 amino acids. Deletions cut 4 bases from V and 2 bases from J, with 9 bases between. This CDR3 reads CASSGQSNTEAFF. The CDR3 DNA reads TGCGCCAGCAGCGGACAGAGTAACACTGAAGCTTTCTTT. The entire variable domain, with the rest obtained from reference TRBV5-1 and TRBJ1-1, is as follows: KAGVTQTPRYLIKTRGQQVTLSCSPISGHRSVSWYQQTPGQGLQFLFEYFSETQRNKGNFPGRFSGRQFSNSRSEMNVSTLELGDSALYLCASSGQSNTEAFFGQGTRLTVV.

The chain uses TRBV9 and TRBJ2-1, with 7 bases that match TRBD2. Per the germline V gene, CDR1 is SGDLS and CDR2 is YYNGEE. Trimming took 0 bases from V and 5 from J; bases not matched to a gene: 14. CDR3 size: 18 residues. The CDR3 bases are TGTGCCAGCAGCGTAGCTTCGGCGGGAGCTCCAGGAGACAATGAGCAGTTCTTC. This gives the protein CASSVASAGAPGDNEQFF.

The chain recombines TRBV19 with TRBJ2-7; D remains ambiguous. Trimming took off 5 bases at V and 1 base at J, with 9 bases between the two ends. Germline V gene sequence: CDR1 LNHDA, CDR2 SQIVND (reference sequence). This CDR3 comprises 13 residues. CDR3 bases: TGTGCCAGTAGTCGGACGTTGTCCTACGAGCAGTACTTC. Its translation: CASSRTLSYEQYF. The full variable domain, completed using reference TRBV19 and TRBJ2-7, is DGGITQSPKYLFRKEGQNVTLSCEQNLNHDAMYWYRQDPGQGLRLIYYSQIVNDFQKGDIAEGYSVSREKKESFPLTVTSAQKNPTAFYLCASSRTLSYEQYFGPGTRLTVT.

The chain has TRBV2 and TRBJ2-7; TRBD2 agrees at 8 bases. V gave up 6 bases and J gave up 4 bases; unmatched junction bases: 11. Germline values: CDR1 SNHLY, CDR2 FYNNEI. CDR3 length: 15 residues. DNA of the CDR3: TGTGCCAGCAGGGGAATTCGGGAGGGGTCTTACGAGCAGTACTTC. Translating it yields CASRGIREGSYEQYF.

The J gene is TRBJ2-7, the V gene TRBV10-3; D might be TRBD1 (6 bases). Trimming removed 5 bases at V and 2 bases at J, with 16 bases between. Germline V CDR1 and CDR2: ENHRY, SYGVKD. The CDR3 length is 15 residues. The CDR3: CAISQAGVGPYEQYF. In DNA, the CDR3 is TGTGCCATCAGTCAGGCAGGGGTAGGTCCCTACGAGCAGTACTTC.

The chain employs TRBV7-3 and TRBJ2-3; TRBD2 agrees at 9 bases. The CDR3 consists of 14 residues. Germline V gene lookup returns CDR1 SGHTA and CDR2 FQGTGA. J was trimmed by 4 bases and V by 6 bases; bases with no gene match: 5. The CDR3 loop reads CASSLAGSPDTQYF. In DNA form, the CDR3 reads TGTGCCAGCAGTCTAGCGGGGTCGCCAGATACGCAGTATTTT.

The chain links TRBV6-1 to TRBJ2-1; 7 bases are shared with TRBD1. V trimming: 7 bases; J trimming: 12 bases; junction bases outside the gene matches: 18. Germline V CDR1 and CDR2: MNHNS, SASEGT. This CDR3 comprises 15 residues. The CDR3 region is CASTRGGQMGFGQFF. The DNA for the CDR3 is TGTGCCAGCACTCGTGGGGGACAGATGGGTTTTGGGCAGTTCTTC.

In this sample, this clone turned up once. The CDR3 protein is CASSQFWAEVLRSYEQYF. The CDR3 bases are TGCGCCAGCAGCCAATTTTGGGCAGAAGTTCTCCGCTCCTACGAGCAGTACTTC. The V gene is TRBV4-1, the J gene TRBJ2-7; no firm D call. Germline V gives CDR1 MGHRA, CDR2 YSYEKL. CDR3 length equals 18 residues. Trimming removed 2 bases from V and 0 bases from J, with 20 bases in between.

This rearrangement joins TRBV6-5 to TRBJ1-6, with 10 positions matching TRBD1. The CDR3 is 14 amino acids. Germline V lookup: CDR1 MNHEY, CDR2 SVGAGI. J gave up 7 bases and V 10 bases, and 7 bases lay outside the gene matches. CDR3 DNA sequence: TGTGCCAAGGGAGGGACAGGGGTGAATTCACCCCTCCACTTT. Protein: CAKGGTGVNSPLHF.

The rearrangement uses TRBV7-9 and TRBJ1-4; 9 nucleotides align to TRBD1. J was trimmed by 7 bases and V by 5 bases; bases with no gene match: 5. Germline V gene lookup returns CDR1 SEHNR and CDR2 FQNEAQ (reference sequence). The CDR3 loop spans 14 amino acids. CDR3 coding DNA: TGTGCCAGCAGCAACAGGGGGCAAAGTGAAAAACTGTTTTTT. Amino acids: CASSNRGQSEKLFF.

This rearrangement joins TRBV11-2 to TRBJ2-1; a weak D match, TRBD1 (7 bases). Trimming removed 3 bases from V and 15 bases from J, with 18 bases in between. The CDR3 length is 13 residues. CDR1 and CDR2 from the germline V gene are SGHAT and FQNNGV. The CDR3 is CASSLSGGGPMFF. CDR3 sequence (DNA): TGTGCCAGCAGCTTGAGCGGAGGGGGCCCGATGTTCTTC.

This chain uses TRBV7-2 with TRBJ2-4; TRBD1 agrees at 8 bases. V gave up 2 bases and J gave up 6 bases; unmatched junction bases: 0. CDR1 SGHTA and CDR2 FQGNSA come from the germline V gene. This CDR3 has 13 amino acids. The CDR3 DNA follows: TGTGCCAGCAGCTTAACAGGGGGAAACATTCAGTACTTC. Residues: CASSLTGGNIQYF.

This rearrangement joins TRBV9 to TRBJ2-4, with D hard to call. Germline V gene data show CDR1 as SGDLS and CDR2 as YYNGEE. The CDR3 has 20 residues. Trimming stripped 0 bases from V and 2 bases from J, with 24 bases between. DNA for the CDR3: TGTGCCAGCAGCGTAGATGGTGAGGCCCCGGCGGATGTATCCAAAAACATTCAGTACTTC. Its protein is CASSVDGEAPADVSKNIQYF.

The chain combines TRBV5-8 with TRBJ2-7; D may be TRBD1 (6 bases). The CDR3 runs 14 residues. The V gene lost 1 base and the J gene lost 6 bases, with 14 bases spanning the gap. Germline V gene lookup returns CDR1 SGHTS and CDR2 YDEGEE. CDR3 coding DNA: TGTGCCAGCAGCTTGCTCCAGGGGACGGGCGAGCAGTACTTC. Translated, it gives CASSLLQGTGEQYF.

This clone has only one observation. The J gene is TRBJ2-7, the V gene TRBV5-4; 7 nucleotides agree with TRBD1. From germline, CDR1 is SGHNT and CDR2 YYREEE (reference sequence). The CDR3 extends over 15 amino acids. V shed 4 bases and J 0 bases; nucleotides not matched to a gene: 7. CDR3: CASSRDRARSYEQYF. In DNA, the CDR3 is TGTGCCAGCAGCCGGGACAGAGCCCGCTCCTACGAGCAGTACTTC. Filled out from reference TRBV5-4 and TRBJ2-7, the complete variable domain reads ETGVTQSPTHLIKTRGQQVTLRCSSQSGHNTVSWYQQALGQGPQFIFQYYREEENGRGNFPPRFSGLQFPNYSSELNVNALELDDSALYLCASSRDRARSYEQYFGPGTRLTVT.

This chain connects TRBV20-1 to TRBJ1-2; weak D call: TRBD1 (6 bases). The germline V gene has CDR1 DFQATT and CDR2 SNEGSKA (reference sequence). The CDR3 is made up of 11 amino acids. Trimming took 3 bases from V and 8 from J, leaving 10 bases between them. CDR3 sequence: CSARGAVGYTF. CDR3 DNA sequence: TGCAGTGCTAGGGGGGCCGTAGGCTACACCTTC.

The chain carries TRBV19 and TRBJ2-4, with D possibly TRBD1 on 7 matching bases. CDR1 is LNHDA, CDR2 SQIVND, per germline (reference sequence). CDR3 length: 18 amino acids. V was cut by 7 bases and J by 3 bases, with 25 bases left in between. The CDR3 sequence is CASTKGGQTKGGKNIQYF. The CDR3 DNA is TGTGCCAGTACCAAGGGGGGACAGACTAAGGGTGGCAAAAACATTCAGTACTTC.

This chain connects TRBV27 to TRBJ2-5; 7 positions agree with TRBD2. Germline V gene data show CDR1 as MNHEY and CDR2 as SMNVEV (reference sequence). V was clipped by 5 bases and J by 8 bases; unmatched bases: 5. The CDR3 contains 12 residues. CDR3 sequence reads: CASSRGVGTQYF. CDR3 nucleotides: TGTGCCAGCAGTCGGGGGGTTGGCACCCAGTACTTC.

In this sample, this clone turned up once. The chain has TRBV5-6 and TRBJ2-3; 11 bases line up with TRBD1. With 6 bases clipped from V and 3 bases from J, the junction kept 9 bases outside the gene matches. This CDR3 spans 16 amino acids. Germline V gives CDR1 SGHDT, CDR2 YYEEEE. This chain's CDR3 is CASTGRRDRGTDTQYF. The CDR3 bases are TGTGCCAGCACCGGGCGTCGGGACAGGGGGACAGATACGCAGTATTTT.

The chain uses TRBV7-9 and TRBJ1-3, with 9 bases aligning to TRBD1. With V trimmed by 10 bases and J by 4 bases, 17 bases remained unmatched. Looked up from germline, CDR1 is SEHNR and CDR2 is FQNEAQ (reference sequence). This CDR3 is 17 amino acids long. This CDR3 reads CAIVTGTGMFRGNTIYF. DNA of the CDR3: TGTGCCATCGTAACCGGGACAGGGATGTTTAGAGGAAACACCATATATTTT.

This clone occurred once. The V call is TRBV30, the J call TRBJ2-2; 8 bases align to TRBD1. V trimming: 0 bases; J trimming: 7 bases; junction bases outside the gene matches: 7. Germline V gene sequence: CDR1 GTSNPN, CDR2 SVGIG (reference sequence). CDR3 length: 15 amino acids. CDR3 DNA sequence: TGTGCCTGGAGTGTGGGACAGGCCAGAGGCGGGGAGCTGTTTTTT. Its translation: CAWSVGQARGGELFF.

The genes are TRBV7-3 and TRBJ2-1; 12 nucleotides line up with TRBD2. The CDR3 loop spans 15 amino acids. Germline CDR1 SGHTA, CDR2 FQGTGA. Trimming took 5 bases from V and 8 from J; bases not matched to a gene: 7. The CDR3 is CASSLAGGPRDEQFF. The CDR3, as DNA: TGTGCCAGCAGCCTAGCGGGAGGGCCCCGCGATGAGCAGTTCTTC.

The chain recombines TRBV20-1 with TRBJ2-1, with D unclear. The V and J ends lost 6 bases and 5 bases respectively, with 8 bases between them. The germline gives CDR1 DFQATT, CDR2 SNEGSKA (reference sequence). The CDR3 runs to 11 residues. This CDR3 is CSATPNNEQFF. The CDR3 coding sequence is TGCAGTGCCACCCCGAACAATGAGCAGTTCTTC.